The 19 T cell receptor beta chains in this list originate from one sample, sequenced in a study of regulatory T cells in long-lasting Graves disease. Time point noted: newly diagnosed GD, antithyroid drugs for less than 3 months. The TCR library was made from RNA extracted from PBMCs. With iRepertoire HTBI primers and Arm-PCR of CDR3 regions, TCR beta libraries were built. Each CDR3 protein gets one entry after TCRdb re-called the multiplex PCR reads with MiXCR. Among 400,000 to 500,000 distinct CDR3 sequences listed, around 15% were seen once. In addition, the sample was reused for a study of T cells in Graves' hyperthyroidism and ophthalmopathy.

The sequences come from peripheral blood mononuclear cells (PBMCs), collected at new diagnosis, from a patient treated with antithyroid drugs. These receptors came from a woman between 45 and 60 years old with Graves disease.

The CDR3 DNA sequence: TGTGCCAGCAGCGTAGAGGCTAGCGGTACAGACTCTGGGGCCAACGTCCTGACTTTC. Translating it yields CASSVEASGTDSGANVLTF. This rearrangement joins TRBV9 to TRBJ2-6; 7 nucleotides line up with TRBD2. Germline loops: CDR1 SGDLS, CDR2 YYNGEE. The ends lost 0 bases at V and 0 bases at J; junction bases unmatched: 9. The CDR3 contains 19 residues.

The chain uses TRBV28 and TRBJ1-1; 10 bases agree with TRBD1. V was clipped by 6 bases and J by 11 bases; unmatched bases: 6. Germline CDR1 MDHEN, CDR2 SYDVKM. This CDR3 comprises 12 residues. This CDR3 is CASSRRQGAAFF. CDR3 coding DNA: TGTGCCAGCAGCCGCCGACAGGGGGCGGCTTTCTTT.

This clonotype was recorded many times. The V call is TRBV12-3 or TRBV12-4, the J call TRBJ2-5, with 10 bases that match TRBD1. The length of the CDR3 is 15 residues. The junction had 2 bases not matched to a gene; V was cut back by 1 base and J by 3 bases. CDR3 DNA: TGTGCCAGCAGTTTAGGAGGACAGGGGGAAGAGACCCAGTACTTC. This encodes CASSLGGQGEETQYF.

Regarding this clonotype: This may be a read error, as it is one base from a much larger clone. V is TRBV28 and J is TRBJ2-3; TRBD1 matches 12 bases. Looked up from germline, CDR1 is MDHEN and CDR2 is SYDVKM. The CDR3 is 15 amino acids. The CDR3 nucleotides are TGTGCCAGCAGTTTAGGGGGACAGGGGGCAAATACGCATTATTTT. This translates into CASSLGGQGANTHYF.

A note on this clonotype: A much more abundant neighbour one base away suggests this may be a read error. The chain links TRBV29-1 to TRBJ2-7; D unclear. The CDR3 extends over 12 amino acids. V shed 2 bases and J shed 3 bases, with 8 bases lying between them. From germline, CDR1 is SQVTM and CDR2 ANQGSEA. CDR3 coding DNA: TGCAGCGTTGAATCGAAAAACTACGAGCAGTACTTC. Translated, it gives CSVESKNYEQYF.

This clonotype showed up many times. The V call is TRBV28, the J call TRBJ1-6; 7 positions match TRBD1. The length of the CDR3 is 13 residues. CDR1 MDHEN and CDR2 SYDVKM come from the germline V gene. The CDR3 spells CASRGPNNSPLHF. For the CDR3, the DNA is TGTGCTTCGAGGGGGCCTAATAATTCACCCCTCCACTTT.

This clonotype has at least ten counts. The chain carries TRBV28 and TRBJ2-3; 9 bases match TRBD2. Germline assignment: CDR1 MDHEN and CDR2 SYDVKM. CDR3 length equals 15 residues. V was clipped by 7 bases and J by 6 bases; unmatched bases: 11. The CDR3 loop is CASTTEGGGVDTQYF. CDR3 nucleotide sequence: TGTGCCAGCACAACGGAAGGCGGGGGGGTGGATACGCAGTATTTT.

The chain combines TRBV5-1 with TRBJ1-1; D call uncertain. Trimming cost V 0 bases and J 5 bases, with 11 bases left between them. The CDR3 is 14 residues long. Germline V gene sequence: CDR1 SGHRS, CDR2 YFSETQ. The CDR3 reads CASSLGGMGTEAFF. The CDR3 DNA follows: TGCGCCAGCAGCTTGGGTGGGATGGGAACTGAAGCTTTCTTT. The complete variable domain, with remaining parts taken from reference TRBV5-1 and TRBJ1-1, reads KAGVTQTPRYLIKTRGQQVTLSCSPISGHRSVSWYQQTPGQGLQFLFEYFSETQRNKGNFPGRFSGRQFSNSRSEMNVSTLELGDSALYLCASSLGGMGTEAFFGQGTRLTVV.

This clonotype came up many times. This chain joins TRBV5-1 and TRBJ2-6, with TRBD1 matching 9 bases. The CDR3 spans 18 residues. Germline V lookup: CDR1 SGHRS, CDR2 YFSETQ. Unmatched junction bases numbered 8, after V lost 2 bases and J lost 2 bases. CDR3 in DNA: TGCGCCAGCAGCTTCCCAGACAGGGGGTTTACTGGGGCCAACGTCCTGACTTTC. Translated: CASSFPDRGFTGANVLTF.

The chain has TRBV7-3 and TRBJ1-4; unclear D gene. The V end was cut by 0 bases, the J end by 8 bases, with 16 bases between. There are 16 residues in the CDR3. CDR1 is SGHTA and CDR2 is FQGTGA in the germline V gene. CDR3 residues: CASSLTLIEEGEKLFF. DNA for the CDR3: TGTGCCAGCAGCTTAACGTTAATCGAGGAGGGAGAAAAACTGTTTTTT.

A note on this clonotype: The germline gene is not matched at one end of the junction; a read error may be the cause. V is TRBV30 and J is TRBJ1-2; D may be TRBD1 (5 bases). Germline assignment: CDR1 GTSNPN and CDR2 SVGIG (reference sequence). This CDR3 is 16 amino acids long. CDR3 in DNA: TGTGCCTCGAGTCGAGGGGTCGACCTGACCGGCTATGGCTACACCTTC. This translates into CASSRGVDLTGYGYTF.

This clonotype appeared many times. The rearrangement links TRBV5-1 to TRBJ1-1; possible D gene TRBD1, 5 bases. CDR1 SGHRS and CDR2 YFSETQ come from the germline V gene. This CDR3 spans 14 amino acids. With 4 bases removed from V and 1 base from J, the gap between germline ends came to 11 bases. The CDR3 spells CASSRDSRNTEAFF. The CDR3 nucleotides are TGCGCCAGCAGCCGGGACTCACGGAACACTGAAGCTTTCTTT. The full variable domain, with the rest looked up from reference TRBV5-1 and TRBJ1-1, is KAGVTQTPRYLIKTRGQQVTLSCSPISGHRSVSWYQQTPGQGLQFLFEYFSETQRNKGNFPGRFSGRQFSNSRSEMNVSTLELGDSALYLCASSRDSRNTEAFFGQGTRLTVV.

This clonotype was detected a few times. The junction departs from germline at one end; a sequencing error may be responsible. The chain links TRBV29-1 to TRBJ2-3; the match to TRBD1 covers 9 bases. The germline gives CDR1 SQVTM, CDR2 ANQGSEA. This CDR3 has 15 residues. CDR3 sequence (DNA): TGCAGCGTAGAAGCGGGACAGGGAGGACCAGATACGCAGTATTTT. This translates into CSVEAGQGGPDTQYF.

CDR3: CASYSGRAPGANVLTF. CDR3 DNA sequence: TGTGCCAGTTATAGCGGGAGGGCGCCAGGGGCCAACGTCCTGACTTTC. The chain carries TRBV10-3 and TRBJ2-6; 11 positions match TRBD2. V was pared by 10 bases and J by 4 bases, with 9 bases of the junction left unmatched. There are 16 residues in the CDR3. In germline, CDR1 is ENHRY, CDR2 SYGVKD.

Ten or more counts support this clonotype. The chain joins TRBV18 to TRBJ2-3; 7 bases agree with TRBD1. Germline loops: CDR1 KGHSH, CDR2 LQKENI. This CDR3 spans 16 amino acids. The trim removed 4 bases at V and 1 base at J, leaving 8 bases unmatched. The CDR3 is CASSLRRGIGTDTQYF. The CDR3 nucleotides read TGTGCCAGCTCACTCCGCAGGGGGATCGGCACAGATACGCAGTATTTT.

This clonotype was observed at least ten times. The chain recombines TRBV7-9 with TRBJ2-7; tentatively, D is TRBD2 (5 bases). CDR1 and CDR2 from the germline V gene are SEHNR and FQNEAQ (reference sequence). CDR3 length: 14 amino acids. V shed 2 bases and J shed 2 bases, with 10 bases lying between them. The CDR3 loop is CASSLFSGAYEQYF. The CDR3, as DNA: TGTGCCAGCAGCTTATTCAGCGGCGCCTACGAGCAGTACTTC.

At least ten counts were recorded for this clonotype. The gene calls are TRBV3-1 and TRBJ2-7; the D call may be TRBD1 or TRBD2 (5 bases each). The CDR3 is made up of 15 amino acids. CDR1 and CDR2 (germline): LGHDT, YNNKEL (reference sequence). The V end was cut by 4 bases, the J end by 2 bases, with 15 bases between. DNA for the CDR3: TGTGCCAGCAGCCCTACCGGGACGGGGACCTACGAGCAGTACTTC. It translates to CASSPTGTGTYEQYF.

V gene TRBV11-1 combines with J gene TRBJ2-5; 8 nucleotides line up with TRBD2. After removal of 4 bases from V and 6 bases from J, the junction contained 16 bases not matched to a gene. The CDR3 extends over 17 amino acids. Germline assignment: CDR1 SGHAT and CDR2 FQDESV (reference sequence). For the CDR3, the DNA is TGTGCCAGCAGCTCTCGACAGTCTCCGGGACTAGGGAAGACCCAGTACTTC. Its protein is CASSSRQSPGLGKTQYF.

This clonotype showed up many times. V gene TRBV5-1 combines with J gene TRBJ1-1; D perhaps matches TRBD1 (6 bases). The CDR3 is made up of 15 amino acids. Germline CDR1 reads SGHRS; CDR2 reads YFSETQ. V shed 3 bases and J shed 2 bases, with 14 bases lying between them. The CDR3, as DNA: TGCGCCAGCAGCTGGCAACCGGGACAAAACACTGAAGCTTTCTTT. Its protein product is CASSWQPGQNTEAFF.